The 27 T cell receptor beta chains reported below all come from one sample, sequenced in a study of cytomegalovirus exposure and HLA in healthy donors. PCR employed 60 Vbeta and 13 Jbeta primers. Method: immunoSEQ multiplex PCR; TCRdb's copy keeps in-frame clones and lacks some. This repertoire shows approximately 100,000 clones, more than 75% found once; its top ten account for 10% to 13%. The sample taken for sequencing was PBMCs. The receptors stem from a woman between 18 and 30 years old in good health and CMV-seropositive.

The V and J genes are TRBV27 and TRBJ1-5; perhaps TRBD1 as D (5 bases). V was shortened by 3 bases and J by 6 bases, with 12 bases between the two germline ends. The CDR3 runs to 14 residues. CDR1 is MNHEY and CDR2 is SMNVEV in the germline V gene (reference sequence). In nucleotides, the CDR3 is TGTGCCAGCAGTTTCCGCAGGGAAAGTCAGCCCCAGCATTTT. Protein product: CASSFRRESQPQHF.

This clone was observed a single time. This chain connects TRBV7-2 to TRBJ1-1; tentatively, D is TRBD1 (5 bases). Germline V lookup: CDR1 SGHTA, CDR2 FQGNSA. V lost 1 base, J lost 0 bases, and 12 bases lay in between. The CDR3 spans 16 residues. CDR3 region: CASSLEYRLLNTEAFF. CDR3 bases: TGTGCCAGCAGCTTAGAATACAGGCTACTGAACACTGAAGCTTTCTTT.

V is TRBV5-4 and J is TRBJ2-3; 9 nucleotides match TRBD2. The germline V gene has CDR1 SGHNT and CDR2 YYREEE (reference sequence). The CDR3 is 15 amino acids. The trim removed 3 bases at V and 8 bases at J, leaving 10 bases unmatched. This CDR3 reads CASSSDSGGRPTQYF. The CDR3 DNA reads TGTGCCAGCAGCTCAGATAGCGGGGGTCGGCCTACGCAGTATTTT.

This rearrangement joins TRBV7-6 to TRBJ2-3; 9 nucleotides agree with TRBD2. Losses at the gene ends were 0 bases for V and 2 bases for J; bases not matched to a gene: 6. CDR3 length equals 17 residues. Germline V gene data show CDR1 as SGHVS and CDR2 as FNYEAQ. Here the CDR3 reads CASSLASSGGTTDTQYF. The CDR3 DNA reads as TGTGCCAGCAGCTTAGCCTCCAGCGGGGGGACCACAGATACGCAGTATTTT.

The chain uses TRBV5-1 and TRBJ1-1, with D maybe TRBD1 (5 bases). V was cut by 0 bases and J by 10 bases, with 13 bases left in between. CDR3 size: 13 residues. The germline CDR1 and CDR2 sequences are SGHRS and YFSETQ. This chain's CDR3 is CASSLAPRAPAFF. Written as DNA, the CDR3 is TGCGCCAGCAGCTTGGCCCCCAGGGCTCCAGCTTTCTTT.

This clone was seen just once. The chain carries TRBV7-6 and TRBJ1-2, with TRBD1 identical over 7 bases. Germline V gives CDR1 SGHVS, CDR2 FNYEAQ. CDR3 size: 15 residues. Trimming at V came to 6 bases and at J to 3 bases, leaving 10 bases not matched to a gene. For the CDR3, the DNA is TGTGCCAGCAGTCCCTCCGGGACAGTCGACTATGGCTACACCTTC. Amino acids: CASSPSGTVDYGYTF.

This clone turned up a few times. V gene TRBV6-5 combines with J gene TRBJ1-1; 9 positions agree with TRBD1. The CDR3 runs to 13 residues. Unmatched junction bases numbered 6, after V lost 9 bases and J lost 4 bases. Germline-derived CDR1 and CDR2 are MNHEY and SVGAGI. The CDR3 sequence: CASRDRAATEAFF. The CDR3 DNA reads TGTGCCAGTAGGGACAGGGCGGCCACTGAAGCTTTCTTT.

V is TRBV10-3 and J is TRBJ2-7, with 8 positions matching TRBD1. Germline loops: CDR1 ENHRY, CDR2 SYGVKD. The CDR3 loop spans 13 amino acids. V dropped 6 bases and J dropped 5; count of bases not matched to a gene: 6. The CDR3 DNA follows: TGTGCCATCAGCCGGGACAGGTCGGACGAGCAGTACTTC. Translating it yields CAISRDRSDEQYF.

The rearrangement uses TRBV11-1 and TRBJ2-5; 7 nucleotides match TRBD2. The CDR3 is 13 residues long. Trimming took 3 bases from V and 6 from J; bases not matched to a gene: 4. Germline V lookup: CDR1 SGHAT, CDR2 FQDESV (reference sequence). This chain's CDR3 is CASSFGRSQTQYF. In DNA, the CDR3 is TGTGCCAGCAGCTTCGGGAGGTCCCAGACCCAGTACTTC.

The chain combines TRBV7-3 with TRBJ2-1; 9 bases are a match to TRBD2. The V and J ends lost 1 base and 6 bases, in that order; junction bases with no gene match: 4. The CDR3 is 15 residues long. The germline V gene has CDR1 SGHTA and CDR2 FQGTGA. The CDR3 DNA is TGTGCCAGCAGCTTAAGGGCGGGAGGGGGCAATGAGCAGTTCTTC. Its protein product is CASSLRAGGGNEQFF.

The gene calls are TRBV25-1 and TRBJ1-1; D is uncertain. Trimming cost V 8 bases and J 4 bases, with 8 bases left between them. The CDR3 consists of 11 residues. Germline CDR1 reads MGHDK; CDR2 reads SYGVNS. CDR3 in amino acids: CASCHSTEAFF. Written as DNA, the CDR3 is TGTGCCAGCTGTCATAGCACTGAAGCTTTCTTT. The variable domain in full, completed from reference TRBV25-1 and TRBJ1-1, reads EADIYQTPRYLVIGTGKKITLECSQTMGHDKMYWYQQDPGMELHLIHYSYGVNSTEKGDLSSESTVSRIRTEHFPLTLESARPSHTSQYLCASCHSTEAFFGQGTRLTVV.

The J gene is TRBJ2-1, the V gene TRBV7-9, with 13 bases identical to TRBD2. J was trimmed by 3 bases and V by 5 bases; bases with no gene match: 10. CDR1 and CDR2 from the germline V gene are SEHNR and FQNEAQ (reference sequence). The CDR3 totals 18 residues. Written as DNA, the CDR3 is TGTGCCAGCAGCCCCACTAGCGGGGGGGTTACTAACTACAATGAGCAGTTCTTC. Residues: CASSPTSGGVTNYNEQFF.

The chain joins TRBV5-4 to TRBJ1-4; unclear D gene. The CDR3 length is 13 residues. V was pared by 7 bases and J by 4 bases, with 11 bases between. Looked up from germline, CDR1 is SGHNT and CDR2 is YYREEE (reference sequence). CDR3 DNA sequence: TGTGCCAGCGGCACAGAACGTAATGAAAAACTGTTTTTT. Its translation: CASGTERNEKLFF.

V gene TRBV2 combines with J gene TRBJ2-3; weak D call: TRBD1 (5 bases). The CDR3 totals 14 residues. V was clipped by 5 bases and J by 1 base, with 10 bases between them. The germline gives CDR1 SNHLY, CDR2 FYNNEI. The CDR3 is CASSLRVGTDTQYF. The CDR3, as DNA: TGTGCCAGCAGTCTCAGGGTTGGCACAGATACGCAGTATTTT.

This clone is a singleton in its sample. The chain carries TRBV5-1 and TRBJ1-1, with 7 bases lining up with TRBD1. The CDR3 contains 16 residues. V gave up 3 bases and J gave up 1 base; unmatched junction bases: 9. Germline CDR1 and CDR2: SGHRS and YFSETQ. The CDR3 loop reads CASSSELNRGNTEAFF. The CDR3 DNA sequence: TGCGCCAGCAGCTCCGAGTTGAACAGGGGGAACACTGAAGCTTTCTTT. Together with reference TRBV5-1 and TRBJ1-1, the CDR3 gives the full variable domain: KAGVTQTPRYLIKTRGQQVTLSCSPISGHRSVSWYQQTPGQGLQFLFEYFSETQRNKGNFPGRFSGRQFSNSRSEMNVSTLELGDSALYLCASSSELNRGNTEAFFGQGTRLTVV.

Comment on this clone: Compared with germline, one end of the junction differs, possibly owing to a read error. The DNA for the CDR3 is TGTGCTAGCAGTCCCTACCTCCGCGGGTCAGAGACCCAGTACTTC. Amino acid sequence: CASSPYLRGSETQYF. The rearrangement links TRBV7-7 to TRBJ2-5; weak D call: TRBD2 (5 bases). Germline CDR1 reads SSHAT; CDR2 reads FNYEAQ (reference sequence). This CDR3 has 15 amino acids.

The V call is TRBV7-6, the J call TRBJ2-7; D uncertain. The ends were cut back, 3 bases at V and 0 bases at J, with 9 bases in the middle. The CDR3 loop spans 14 amino acids. Germline CDR1 and CDR2: SGHVS and FNYEAQ. CDR3 in amino acids: CASSFAQRSYEQYF. CDR3 nucleotide sequence: TGTGCCAGCAGCTTTGCGCAGCGCTCCTACGAGCAGTACTTC.

The rearrangement joins TRBV6-6 to TRBJ1-5; TRBD1 matches 9 bases. V trimming: 8 bases; J trimming: 6 bases; junction bases outside the gene matches: 11. Germline CDR1 and CDR2: MNHNY and SVGAGI (reference sequence). The CDR3 contains 15 residues. CDR3 bases: TGTGCCAGCCGGGGATTACAGGGGGCGACTCAGCCCCAGCATTTT. It yields the protein CASRGLQGATQPQHF.

This chain uses TRBV7-9 with TRBJ2-1; D remains ambiguous. Germline V lookup: CDR1 SEHNR, CDR2 FQNEAQ (reference sequence). The CDR3 is 11 amino acids. V was clipped by 3 bases and J by 8 bases, with 5 bases between them. CDR3 region: CASSFSYEQFF. CDR3 coding DNA: TGTGCCAGCAGCTTTTCTTATGAGCAGTTCTTC.

The chain couples TRBV19 to TRBJ2-7; 9 bases align to TRBD1. Trimming removed 0 bases from V and 6 bases from J; junction bases left unmatched: 9. Germline V gives CDR1 LNHDA, CDR2 SQIVND (reference sequence). CDR3 size: 16 residues. The CDR3 DNA reads as TGTGCCAGTAGTATAGATGTGGGACAGGGTTCGGGCGAGCAGTACTTC. This sequence encodes CASSIDVGQGSGEQYF. The full variable domain, its missing parts supplied by reference TRBV19 and TRBJ2-7, is DGGITQSPKYLFRKEGQNVTLSCEQNLNHDAMYWYRQDPGQGLRLIYYSQIVNDFQKGDIAEGYSVSREKKESFPLTVTSAQKNPTAFYLCASSIDVGQGSGEQYFGPGTRLTVT.

This chain uses TRBV7-6 with TRBJ2-7; D may be TRBD2 (5 bases). Germline V gives CDR1 SGHVS, CDR2 FNYEAQ. Trimming removed 1 base at V and 0 bases at J, with 13 bases between. The CDR3 length is 16 residues. The CDR3 bases are TGTGCCAGCAGCTTAGTGCCGAAAGGGAGCTCCTACGAGCAGTACTTC. It encodes CASSLVPKGSSYEQYF.

In this sample, this clone turned up once. The chain is built from TRBV6-1 and TRBJ1-3, with D possibly TRBD1 on 6 matching bases. Germline CDR1 reads MNHNS; CDR2 reads SASEGT. V shed 5 bases and J shed 4 bases, with 12 bases lying between them. The CDR3 is 14 amino acids. For the CDR3, the DNA is TGTGCCAGCAGTCCCAGGGGTACAGGAAACACCATATATTTT. Translated: CASSPRGTGNTIYF.

The chain employs TRBV7-2 and TRBJ2-7; 9 bases line up with TRBD1. The V gene's germline CDR1 is SGHTA and CDR2 FQGNSA. The CDR3 runs to 13 residues. Losses at the gene ends were 4 bases for V and 10 bases for J; bases not matched to a gene: 8. CDR3 residues: CASSSYRGRRQYF. The CDR3 DNA is TGTGCCAGCAGCTCATACAGGGGGCGCAGACAGTACTTC.

This chain joins TRBV2 and TRBJ2-3; 13 nucleotides match TRBD2. The germline V gene has CDR1 SNHLY and CDR2 FYNNEI. The CDR3 runs to 16 residues. With V trimmed by 3 bases and J by 4 bases, 4 bases remained unmatched. For the CDR3, the DNA is TGTGCCAGCAGTGATAGTGGACTAGCGGGGGCAGATACGCAGTATTTT. Amino acid sequence: CASSDSGLAGADTQYF.

This chain connects TRBV5-1 to TRBJ1-3; D might be TRBD1 (6 bases). Germline CDR1 is SGHRS and CDR2 is YFSETQ. The V gene lost 4 bases and the J gene lost 3 bases, with 11 bases spanning the gap. This CDR3 is built from 14 residues. The CDR3 here is CASSPGQIGNTIYF. The CDR3 nucleotides read TGCGCCAGCAGCCCTGGACAGATTGGAAACACCATATATTTT.

DNA of the CDR3: TGTGCCACCCGGGACAGAGCAACGTACGGTGTTTCAGTAAACGAGCAGTACTTC. Translation gives CATRDRATYGVSVNEQYF. The rearrangement links TRBV10-3 to TRBJ2-7; 7 bases line up with TRBD1. CDR1 and CDR2 (germline): ENHRY, SYGVKD. J was trimmed by 5 bases and V by 10 bases; bases with no gene match: 26. The CDR3 is 18 residues long.

The chain links TRBV7-2 to TRBJ1-5; D gene ambiguous. This CDR3 is 15 amino acids long. Germline V gene sequence: CDR1 SGHTA, CDR2 FQGNSA. Deletions cut 1 base from V and 0 bases from J, with 7 bases between. CDR3 residues: CASSLEINSNQPQHF. The CDR3 nucleotides read TGTGCCAGCAGCTTAGAAATTAATAGCAATCAGCCCCAGCATTTT. The complete variable domain, with remaining parts taken from reference TRBV7-2 and TRBJ1-5, reads GAGVSQSPSNKVTEKGKDVELRCDPISGHTALYWYRQSLGQGLEFLIYFQGNSAPDKSGLPSDRFSAERTGGSVSTLTIQRTQQEDSAVYLCASSLEINSNQPQHFGDGTRLSIL.